The clone carrying this T cell receptor (beta chain) was seen once. The antigen is undetermined. Generated by immunoSEQ multiplex PCR, the TCRdb table keeps only in-frame clones and is missing some. Of 1.5 million to 2.5 million clones in the sample, around 96% are singletons; the top ten hold roughly 1.2%. This sample is drawn from a study of shared clonotypes between healthy human individuals. Findings and limits, study-wide: Of the naive CD4 clonotypes, around 4.7% were shared across a few donors. Sampling used blood alone; tissue repertoires probably differ. Although depth was large, rarefaction showed that sequencing of the sorted subsets was incomplete.

CDR1 SNHLY and CDR2 FYNNEI come from the germline V gene. CDR3 size: 15 residues. Deletions cut 2 bases from V and 0 bases from J, with 8 bases between. The naive CD8 subset, CD45RO-negative cells positively selected for CCR7, excluded terminally differentiated effector memory CD45RA+ cells. Study donors comprised healthy, HIV-negative adults devoid of recent acute infection or vaccination. Sequenced: naive CD8+ T cells sorted from blood. The sequence derives from a man younger than 35 in good health. V usage is TRBV2 and J usage is TRBJ1-3, with D uncertain. The DNA of the CDR3 is TGTGCCAGCAGTGAAACTCGGAACTCTGGAAACACCATATATTTT. Residues: CASSETRNSGNTIYF.